These T cell receptor beta chains were read from a single sample in a study of blood T cell repertoires in COVID-19. Only in-frame clones appear in the TCRdb table, and some are missing; sequencing was by immunoSEQ multiplex PCR. In the table there are 200,000 to 250,000 clones, roughly 80% of which are singletons. The sample was peripheral blood. These receptors were obtained from a woman in her 70s with acute or convalescent COVID-19. CDR3s include the opening cysteine and the closing phenylalanine or tryptophan. D genes are given only for firm matches. Some rows have no size entry. The others give once, few or many, or a class for an expanded clone.

D gene	V gene	clone size	J gene	CDR3 protein	CDR3 DNA
.	TRBV20-1	few	TRBJ1-3	CSASPLTGGGNTIYF	TGCAGTGCTAGTCCCCTGACAGGCGGTGGAAACACCATATATTTT
.	TRBV9	.	TRBJ1-2	CASSAGGGAGYTF	TGTGCCAGCAGCGCTGGTGGGGGCGCTGGCTACACCTTC
.	TRBV7-2	.	TRBJ2-4	CASSLQGTKNIQYF	TGTGCCAGCAGCTTACAGGGAACCAAAAACATTCAGTACTTC
TRBD2	TRBV7-2	.	TRBJ2-3	CASSSGLAGILLTDTQYF	TGTGCCAGCAGCTCGGGACTAGCGGGGATCCTCCTCACAGATACGCAGTATTTT
TRBD1	TRBV3-1/TRBV3-2	.	TRBJ2-7	CASSSRDRGVYEQYF	TGTGCCAGCAGCTCCCGGGACAGGGGGGTCTACGAGCAGTACTTC
.	TRBV10-2	.	TRBJ1-5	CASSVGGGGQPQHF	TGCGCCAGCAGTGTTGGAGGGGGGGGGCAGCCCCAGCATTTT
.	TRBV5-6	.	TRBJ1-2	CASSLEAGFGYTF	TGTGCCAGCAGCTTGGAGGCAGGGTTTGGCTACACCTTC
.	TRBV29-1	.	TRBJ2-5	CSVEDVQGRETQYF	TGCAGCGTTGAAGATGTGCAGGGTCGAGAGACCCAGTACTTC
.	TRBV4-1	.	TRBJ1-6	CASSTHLSPGQTLHF	TGCGCCAGCAGCACTCACCTATCTCCGGGTCAAACCCTCCACTTT
.	TRBV24-1	.	TRBJ2-6	CATSDRRDSGANVLTF	TGTGCCACCAGTGACCGGCGGGATTCTGGGGCCAACGTCCTGACTTTC
TRBD1	TRBV7-2	.	TRBJ2-1	CASSLQGASGEQFF	TGTGCCAGCAGCTTACAGGGGGCTTCGGGTGAGCAGTTCTTC
TRBD1	TRBV18	.	TRBJ1-1	CASSRDRGSGTEAFF	TGTGCCAGCTCACGGGACAGAGGTTCCGGCACTGAAGCTTTCTTT
.	TRBV5-8	few	TRBJ2-5	CASSFFPDSETQYF	TGTGCCAGCAGCTTTTTCCCGGACAGTGAGACCCAGTACTTC
.	TRBV11-2	.	TRBJ2-3	CASSFQLDGVGDTQYF	TGTGCCAGCAGCTTCCAGCTAGACGGGGTCGGAGATACGCAGTATTTT
.	TRBV7-6	.	TRBJ2-7	CASSLDSQYSYEQYF	TGTGCCAGCAGCTTGGACAGCCAATACTCCTACGAGCAGTACTTC
.	TRBV11-3	.	TRBJ1-2	CASGGEYGYTF	TGTGCCAGCGGAGGGGAATATGGCTACACCTTC
.	TRBV4-3	.	TRBJ2-5	CASSQGSGQKETQYF	TGCGCCAGCAGCCAAGGGTCTGGGCAGAAAGAGACCCAGTACTTC
TRBD2	TRBV30	.	TRBJ2-2	CAWTSGGTNTGELFF	TGTGCCTGGACCAGCGGGGGGACAAACACCGGGGAGCTGTTTTTT
.	TRBV30	.	TRBJ2-1	CAWSPAQNEQFF	TGTGCCTGGAGTCCAGCACAGAATGAGCAGTTCTTC
TRBD1	TRBV24-1	once	TRBJ2-7	CATSAGQGYYEQYF	TGTGCCACCAGTGCGGGACAGGGATACTACGAGCAGTACTTC
.	TRBV6-5	.	TRBJ1-5	CASSYRENQPQHF	TGTGCCAGCAGCTACAGGGAGAATCAGCCCCAGCATTTT
.	TRBV2	.	TRBJ2-7	CASIPDSYEQYF	TGTGCCAGCATTCCAGACTCCTACGAGCAGTACTTC
TRBD2	TRBV6-5	.	TRBJ2-7	CASSLAGGLGEQYF	TGTGCCAGCAGCTTAGCGGGGGGGCTCGGCGAGCAGTACTTC
.	TRBV27	.	TRBJ1-2	CASSSRQSDGYTF	TGTGCCAGCAGTTCACGACAGAGTGATGGCTACACCTTC
.	TRBV9	.	TRBJ2-1	CASSPLGASTNNEQFF	TGTGCCAGCAGCCCCCTGGGGGCCTCAACCAACAATGAGCAGTTCTTC
.	TRBV30	few	TRBJ1-2	CAWSAGGGLGYTF	TGTGCCTGGAGTGCCGGGGGGGGACTTGGCTACACCTTC
.	TRBV3-1/TRBV3-2	.	TRBJ1-1	CASSQGRGEAFF	TGTGCCAGCAGCCAAGGCAGGGGTGAAGCTTTCTTT
.	TRBV7-9	few	TRBJ2-7	CASNVPGQDLYEQYF	TGTGCCAGCAACGTCCCGGGACAAGACTTATACGAGCAGTACTTC
TRBD1	TRBV6-5	once	TRBJ2-3	CASYDRESDTQYF	TGTGCCAGCTACGACAGGGAATCAGATACGCAGTATTTT
.	TRBV24-1	.	TRBJ1-2	CATSGRLGDHGYTF	TGTGCCACCAGTGGGAGGTTGGGTGATCATGGCTACACCTTC
.	TRBV6-1	once	TRBJ1-2	CASSDLGEDYGYTF	TGTGCCAGCAGTGATCTTGGAGAGGACTATGGCTACACCTTC
.	TRBV7-3	.	TRBJ2-6	CASSLNSVGANVLTF	TGTGCCAGCAGCTTAAACTCGGTTGGGGCCAACGTCCTGACTTTC
.	TRBV19	.	TRBJ2-3	CASSASGVRPDTQYF	TGTGCCAGTAGTGCTTCCGGGGTCCGTCCAGATACGCAGTATTTT
.	TRBV30	.	TRBJ2-7	CAWSVQGPYEQYF	TGTGCCTGGAGTGTACAGGGCCCCTACGAGCAGTACTTC
.	TRBV5-1	.	TRBJ1-1	CASSSSPGRMNTEAFF	TGCGCCAGCAGCAGCTCCCCAGGGAGGATGAACACTGAAGCTTTCTTT
.	TRBV3-1/TRBV3-2	.	TRBJ1-2	CASSQAPYRNYGYTF	TGTGCCAGCAGCCAAGCGCCATACAGGAACTATGGCTACACCTTC